This T cell receptor (beta chain) came from a study of Ad26.COV2.S vaccination and SARS-CoV-2 variants. The CDR3 spans 14 residues. Trimming took off 4 bases at V and 0 bases at J, with 10 bases between the two ends. Germline values: CDR1 LGHNA, CDR2 YSLEER. Produced via immunoSEQ multiplex PCR; TCRdb's table is partial and in-frame only. Found here are roughly 510,000 clones, about 83% of them singletons; the top ten hold 9.5% to 15%. Treatment: roughly 19 received Ad26.COV2.S at low or high dose, single or two shots; 5 received placebo; per-sample allocation not given. Following the first vaccine or placebo injection, samples were taken on day 63. Donation was by an adult aged 18-55 years who was in Boston. Concerning this clone itself: Its antigen remains unidentified.

General study results and limits: Vaccinees and placebo recipients showed similar non-spike TCR breadth. Total T cell responses, in the TCR breadth and depth analyses, may have been underestimated.

The rearrangement links TRBV4-3 to TRBJ2-7, with D unresolved. Sequenced here: peripheral blood, sampled in a trial of Ad26.COV2.S vaccine versus placebo. The receptor was derived from a person aged 18-60 years who received the Ad26.COV2.S COVID-19 vaccine or a placebo. In DNA, the CDR3 is TGCGCCAGCAGCCCCACGGGCTCCTCCTACGAGCAGTACTTC. Its translation: CASSPTGSSYEQYF.